This T cell receptor beta chain was identified during a study of blood T cell repertoires in COVID-19. Across the whole study: Some COVID-19 samples were acute and others convalescent; all came from the United States, Italy and Spain.

The junction had 7 bases not matched to a gene; V was cut back by 10 bases and J by 4 bases. Germline V gene data show CDR1 as PRHDT and CDR2 as FYEKMQ (reference sequence). The CDR3 runs 13 residues. Per the authors' pipeline: Nucleated cell counts were estimated from reference gene primer amplification. Repertoires were generated with immunoSEQ multiplex PCR, while TCRdb's copy carries only in-frame clones and drops some. V and J calls and clone size are those listed in that table; D and trimming were worked out from the DNA. The data hold about 83,000 clones, with around 90% observed a single time.

The specimen sequenced was peripheral blood. This sequence was found in a woman in her fifties or sixties with active or convalescent COVID-19. The rearrangement links TRBV13 to TRBJ2-3, with TRBD2 matching 8 bases. The CDR3 DNA reads as TGTGCCACCTCCACGCGGGGGGCAGATACGCAGTATTTT. This sequence encodes CATSTRGADTQYF.